The 21 T cell receptor beta chains given below trace back to one sample, sequenced in a study of shared clonotypes between healthy human individuals. Terminally differentiated effector memory CD45RA+ cells were excluded from the naive CD8 cells, which were CD45RO-negative and positively selected for CCR7. Repertoires were generated with immunoSEQ multiplex PCR, while TCRdb's copy carries only in-frame clones and drops some. The sample lists around 2,000,000 clones; about 93% were seen once. The material sequenced was naive CD8+ T cells from PBMCs. Source of these receptors: a man younger than 30 in good health. Some clones in this sample may be carry-over from other donors' samples.

V is TRBV4-1 and J is TRBJ2-7, with TRBD1 matching 10 bases. Looked up from germline, CDR1 is MGHRA and CDR2 is YSYEKL. CDR3 length equals 16 residues. Trimming cost V 3 bases and J 5 bases; bases outside gene matches: 10. The CDR3 DNA reads as TGCGCCAGCAGCCACCCCTCGACAGGGGGCGGGAACGAGCAGTACTTC. It is translated as CASSHPSTGGGNEQYF.

The genes are TRBV11-2 and TRBJ1-1; TRBD1 matches at 9 bases. Trimming cost V 0 bases and J 4 bases; bases outside gene matches: 6. This CDR3 is 16 amino acids long. In germline, CDR1 is SGHAT, CDR2 FQNNGV. The CDR3 nucleotides are TGTGCCAGCAGCTTAGAGGTGGGACAGGGTAGCACTGAAGCTTTCTTT. This codes for CASSLEVGQGSTEAFF.

The rearrangement uses TRBV27 and TRBJ2-1, with 8 bases identical to TRBD1. Germline V gene sequence: CDR1 MNHEY, CDR2 SMNVEV (reference sequence). The CDR3 consists of 15 residues. J was trimmed by 5 bases and V by 5 bases; bases with no gene match: 8. CDR3 nucleotide sequence: TGTGCCAGCAGTGACAGGGGAATAAGAAACAATGAGCAGTTCTTC. This translates into CASSDRGIRNNEQFF.

The rearrangement links TRBV6-4 to TRBJ2-7; TRBD1 aligns across 7 bases. J was trimmed by 5 bases and V by 3 bases; bases with no gene match: 4. This CDR3 has 13 residues. The germline V gene has CDR1 MRHNA and CDR2 SNTAGT. The DNA of the CDR3 is TGTGCCAGCAGTGAAAGGGGGCCGGACGAGCAGTACTTC. This encodes CASSERGPDEQYF.

This chain links TRBV11-2 with TRBJ2-5; D not certain. CDR1 is SGHAT and CDR2 is FQNNGV in the germline V gene. This CDR3 spans 11 amino acids. Trimming took 5 bases from V and 2 from J, leaving 3 bases between them. CDR3 DNA sequence: TGTGCCAGCAGCACACAAGAGACCCAGTACTTC. Its translation: CASSTQETQYF.

The rearrangement joins TRBV5-1 to TRBJ1-4, with D maybe TRBD1 (6 bases). The V gene lost 4 bases and the J gene lost 8 bases, with 18 bases spanning the gap. The germline V gene encodes CDR1 SGHRS and CDR2 YFSETQ. The CDR3 spans 15 residues. For the CDR3, the DNA is TGCGCCAGCAGCGCGAGGCCGGGGGCGCAGGAAAAACTGTTTTTT. Amino acids: CASSARPGAQEKLFF.

The chain joins TRBV10-3 to TRBJ2-1; TRBD1 aligns across 7 bases. CDR3 size: 20 residues. V shed 2 bases, J shed 4 bases, and the junction held 20 bases outside the gene matches. The germline V gene encodes CDR1 ENHRY and CDR2 SYGVKD. CDR3 coding DNA: TGTGCCATCAGTGAGGAACAGGGGTCCCTCATTCTCAGTCCTTACAATGAGCAGTTCTTC. Protein: CAISEEQGSLILSPYNEQFF.

The chain couples TRBV27 to TRBJ2-7; no reliable D call. V was trimmed by 6 bases and J by 5 bases, leaving 11 bases between them. CDR1 and CDR2 from the germline V gene are MNHEY and SMNVEV (reference sequence). The CDR3 totals 12 residues. The CDR3 spells CASSIPGDEQYF. CDR3 DNA: TGTGCCAGCAGCATCCCGGGCGACGAGCAGTACTTC.

This clone was detected only once. The chain has TRBV11-2 and TRBJ2-5, with D possibly TRBD1 on 6 matching bases. Deletions cut 4 bases from V and 7 bases from J, with 25 bases between. There are 17 residues in the CDR3. Germline V gene sequence: CDR1 SGHAT, CDR2 FQNNGV. For the CDR3, the DNA is TGTGCCAGCAGCTCCTCTCCGGGACATCGGTTGGTGGGGACCCAGTACTTC. The encoded protein is CASSSSPGHRLVGTQYF. Looking up the rest from reference TRBV11-2 and TRBJ2-5 gives the full variable domain: EAGVAQSPRYKIIEKRQSVAFWCNPISGHATLYWYQQILGQGPKLLIQFQNNGVVDDSQLPKDRFSAERLKGVDSTLKIQPAKLEDSAVYLCASSSSPGHRLVGTQYFGPGTRLLVL.

This clone has just a few counts. The chain joins TRBV4-2 to TRBJ1-1, with D perhaps TRBD1 (6 bases). Per germline, CDR1 LGHNA and CDR2 YNFKEQ. The CDR3 has 15 residues. V dropped 4 bases and J dropped 1 base, with 13 bases sitting between them. The CDR3 sequence is CASSLFRDTNTEAFF. The CDR3 coding sequence is TGTGCCAGCAGCCTTTTCCGGGACACGAACACTGAAGCTTTCTTT.

The chain uses TRBV27 and TRBJ2-2, with TRBD2 matching over 11 bases. Per germline, CDR1 MNHEY and CDR2 SMNVEV (reference sequence). V was pared by 2 bases and J by 15 bases, with 8 bases of the junction left unmatched. The CDR3 has 14 residues. The CDR3 loop is CASSLLAGGSKVFF. Written as DNA, the CDR3 is TGTGCCAGCAGTTTACTAGCGGGGGGTTCTAAAGTGTTTTTT.

The chain uses TRBV9 and TRBJ2-2, with 9 bases fitting TRBD1. The germline V gene has CDR1 SGDLS and CDR2 YYNGEE. The CDR3 covers 15 residues. Germline trimming cut 4 bases from V and 6 bases from J; bases unmatched to any gene: 7. CDR3 sequence (DNA): TGTGCCAGCAGCTCCCGGACAGGGGCAGCCGGGGAGCTGTTTTTT. Protein: CASSSRTGAAGELFF.

The chain carries TRBV19 and TRBJ2-5; 9 bases are shared with TRBD2. There are 17 residues in the CDR3. The germline CDR1 and CDR2 sequences are LNHDA and SQIVND (reference sequence). V lost 6 bases to trimming and J lost 5 bases; unmatched junction nucleotides: 16. The chain's CDR3 is CASSPGVAGVARETQYF. DNA for the CDR3: TGTGCCAGTAGCCCCGGGGTAGCGGGAGTCGCTCGTGAGACCCAGTACTTC.

On this clone: The same CDR3 is also encoded by other DNA sequences in this sample. V gene TRBV27 combines with J gene TRBJ2-3; D call uncertain. Trimming removed 5 bases from V and 5 bases from J, with 5 bases in between. This CDR3 is 11 amino acids long. Germline V gene sequence: CDR1 MNHEY, CDR2 SMNVEV (reference sequence). CDR3 in amino acids: CASSPGDTQYF. The CDR3 nucleotides are TGTGCCAGCAGTCCAGGAGATACGCAGTATTTT.

The chain links TRBV7-6 to TRBJ2-5, with TRBD2 matching over 13 bases. The J call may be incorrect, as the DNA end agrees better with TRBJ2-7. The CDR3 contains 14 residues. In germline, CDR1 is SGHVS, CDR2 FNYEAQ. The CDR3 loop reads CASSLRTSGSEQYF. CDR3 DNA: TGTGCCAGCAGCCTTAGGACTAGCGGGAGCGAGCAGTACTTC.

This clone came up a few times. The chain uses TRBV6-5 and TRBJ2-1; D is possibly TRBD2 (6 bases). CDR3 length: 14 residues. Trimming took off 4 bases at V and 4 bases at J, with 11 bases between the two ends. CDR1 MNHEY and CDR2 SVGAGI come from the germline V gene. CDR3 sequence reads: CASSFQEGYNEQFF. The CDR3 DNA sequence: TGTGCCAGCAGTTTCCAGGAGGGTTACAATGAGCAGTTCTTC.

The chain links TRBV25-1 to TRBJ2-3, with D perhaps TRBD1 or TRBD2 (5 bases each). This CDR3 is 13 amino acids long. V was pared by 5 bases and J by 4 bases, with 10 bases between. Germline V gene sequence: CDR1 MGHDK, CDR2 SYGVNS. The CDR3 bases are TGTGCCAGCAGTTGGGACCCCTCAGATACGCAGTATTTT. Translation gives CASSWDPSDTQYF. Full variable domain (rest looked up from reference TRBV25-1 and TRBJ2-3): EADIYQTPRYLVIGTGKKITLECSQTMGHDKMYWYQQDPGMELHLIHYSYGVNSTEKGDLSSESTVSRIRTEHFPLTLESARPSHTSQYLCASSWDPSDTQYFGPGTRLTVL.

This clone was picked up one time. This sequence joins TRBV11-1 and TRBJ2-7, with TRBD1 as a possible D gene (5 bases). The CDR3 has 15 amino acids. V was pared by 2 bases and J by 6 bases, with 17 bases between. The V gene's germline CDR1 is SGHAT and CDR2 FQDESV (reference sequence). The CDR3 here is CASSLPGMVSSEQYF. CDR3 coding DNA: TGTGCCAGCAGCTTACCAGGGATGGTCTCTAGCGAGCAGTACTTC. Using reference TRBV11-1 and TRBJ2-7 for the parts outside the CDR3, the full variable domain is EAEVAQSPRYKITEKSQAVAFWCDPISGHATLYWYRQILGQGPELLVQFQDESVVDDSQLPKDRFSAERLKGVDSTLKIQPAELGDSAMYLCASSLPGMVSSEQYFGPGTRLTVT.

This chain joins TRBV19 and TRBJ1-1; 7 nucleotides agree with TRBD1. The CDR3 is 13 residues long. V trimming: 8 bases; J trimming: 1 base; junction bases outside the gene matches: 4. CDR1 and CDR2 (germline): LNHDA, SQIVND (reference sequence). CDR3 bases: TGTGCCAGTTACAGGGGATGGAACACTGAAGCTTTCTTT. Protein sequence: CASYRGWNTEAFF.

J is TRBJ1-1 and V is TRBV5-6; D ambiguous. Trimming removed 0 bases at V and 4 bases at J, with 7 bases between. The CDR3 covers 13 residues. Germline V gene data show CDR1 as SGHDT and CDR2 as YYEEEE. The CDR3 DNA follows: TGTGCCAGCAGCTTGGGAAGTTCCACTGAAGCTTTCTTT. Translation: CASSLGSSTEAFF.

The chain has TRBV5-8 and TRBJ1-5; D is possibly TRBD1 (5 bases). Trimming pared 4 bases from V and 3 bases from J, leaving 14 bases between. CDR3 length: 15 amino acids. Germline V gives CDR1 SGHTS, CDR2 YDEGEE. The CDR3 region is CASSRFRGFNQPQHF. CDR3 bases: TGTGCCAGCAGCCGCTTTCGGGGCTTCAATCAGCCCCAGCATTTT.